The 17 T cell receptor beta chains below all came from one sample that was sequenced in a study of shared clonotypes between healthy human individuals. Assay used: immunoSEQ multiplex PCR; TCRdb lists only in-frame clones, some missing. The profile covers roughly 2.5 million clones, with 85% to 95% appearing a single time and over 0.12% taken by the ten largest. The specimen was naive CD4+ T cells sorted from blood. Described subset: CD45RA+ positively selected. The receptors stem from a man aged 18 to 30 in good health.

This clone was found once. This sequence joins TRBV6-6 and TRBJ2-7; 10 positions agree with TRBD2. V was pared by 5 bases and J by 4 bases, with 11 bases of the junction left unmatched. This CDR3 spans 16 amino acids. Germline V gene data show CDR1 as MNHNY and CDR2 as SVGAGI (reference sequence). The CDR3, as DNA: TGTGCCAGCAGTCCTAGCGGGAGAGAAGGGAGGTACGAGCAGTACTTC. Translating gives CASSPSGREGRYEQYF.

The chain links TRBV2 to TRBJ2-5; 9 nucleotides match TRBD1. Germline CDR1 SNHLY, CDR2 FYNNEI. V gave up 5 bases and J gave up 4 bases; unmatched junction bases: 5. This CDR3 region has 14 residues. The CDR3 DNA follows: TGTGCCAGCAGTCCCCGGACAGGGGTAGAGACCCAGTACTTC. This codes for CASSPRTGVETQYF.

The chain couples TRBV19 to TRBJ2-3; 7 nucleotides match TRBD1. CDR3 size: 14 residues. CDR1 is LNHDA, CDR2 SQIVND, per germline (reference sequence). J gave up 3 bases and V 6 bases, and 6 bases lay outside the gene matches. The CDR3 sequence: CASSPQGVTDTQYF. Written as DNA, the CDR3 is TGTGCCAGTAGCCCCCAGGGGGTGACAGATACGCAGTATTTT. Full variable domain (missing parts from reference TRBV19 and TRBJ2-3): DGGITQSPKYLFRKEGQNVTLSCEQNLNHDAMYWYRQDPGQGLRLIYYSQIVNDFQKGDIAEGYSVSREKKESFPLTVTSAQKNPTAFYLCASSPQGVTDTQYFGPGTRLTVL.

The V gene is TRBV11-2, the J gene TRBJ2-7; 7 bases are shared with TRBD1. Losses at the gene ends were 4 bases for V and 3 bases for J; bases not matched to a gene: 12. CDR1 and CDR2 (germline): SGHAT, FQNNGV. The CDR3 is made up of 16 amino acids. CDR3 residues: CASSSGTGTAFYEQYF. CDR3 DNA sequence: TGTGCCAGCAGCTCAGGCACCGGGACAGCCTTCTACGAGCAGTACTTC.

The chain has TRBV19 and TRBJ1-3, with D possibly matching TRBD1 (6 bases). This CDR3 region has 15 residues. The germline V gene encodes CDR1 LNHDA and CDR2 SQIVND (reference sequence). Trimming took off 6 bases at V and 2 bases at J, with 14 bases between the two ends. The CDR3 reads CASRLFEGAGNTIYF. The CDR3 DNA is TGTGCCAGTAGGCTATTTGAGGGGGCTGGAAACACCATATATTTT.

The gene calls are TRBV5-6 and TRBJ2-4; 8 bases are shared with TRBD1. This CDR3 spans 14 amino acids. Trimming removed 4 bases from V and 9 bases from J; junction bases left unmatched: 9. The germline V gene encodes CDR1 SGHDT and CDR2 YYEEEE. CDR3 sequence reads: CASSPAGGMGIQYF. CDR3 DNA: TGTGCCAGCAGCCCCGCAGGGGGCATGGGCATTCAGTACTTC. Combining the CDR3 with reference TRBV5-6 and TRBJ2-4 gives the whole variable domain DAGVTQSPTHLIKTRGQQVTLRCSPKSGHDTVSWYQQALGQGPQFIFQYYEEEERQRGNFPDRFSGHQFPNYSSELNVNALLLGDSALYLCASSPAGGMGIQYFGAGTRLSVL.

The gene calls are TRBV15 and TRBJ2-5; D possibly matches TRBD1 or TRBD2 (5 bases each). From germline, CDR1 is LNHNV and CDR2 YYDKDF (reference sequence). Deletions cut 0 bases from V and 1 base from J, with 12 bases between. The CDR3 length is 16 residues. The CDR3 is CATSRDIGALQETQYF. The CDR3 DNA sequence: TGTGCCACCAGCAGAGATATCGGGGCACTCCAAGAGACCCAGTACTTC.

The chain's CDR3 is CASSINGNNQPQHF. Written as DNA, the CDR3 is TGTGCCAGTAGTATAAATGGAAACAATCAGCCCCAGCATTTT. The rearrangement links TRBV19 to TRBJ1-5; no reliable D call. Germline V gene data show CDR1 as LNHDA and CDR2 as SQIVND (reference sequence). Between the trimmed V and J ends, which lost 2 bases and 3 bases, there was a span of 8 bases. CDR3 length: 14 residues.

This clone was seen once. Within the sample, other DNA sequences also encode this same CDR3. The chain uses TRBV5-1 and TRBJ1-1, with 9 bases aligning to TRBD1. CDR1 and CDR2 from the germline V gene are SGHRS and YFSETQ. This CDR3 contains 14 residues. With V trimmed by 0 bases and J by 5 bases, 2 bases remained unmatched. This CDR3 is CASSLGGTGTEAFF. CDR3 DNA: TGCGCCAGCAGCTTGGGCGGGACAGGGACTGAAGCTTTCTTT.

The chain uses TRBV6-1 and TRBJ1-2, with a tentative D call TRBD1 (5 bases). V was trimmed by 8 bases and J by 2 bases, leaving 18 bases between them. This CDR3 comprises 15 residues. Germline CDR1 is MNHNS and CDR2 is SASEGT. The chain's CDR3 is CASGGGAPTNYGYTF. The DNA of the CDR3 is TGTGCCAGCGGAGGAGGGGCGCCTACCAACTATGGCTACACCTTC.

This clone was picked up one time. The chain recombines TRBV7-9 with TRBJ2-6; D could derive from TRBD1 or TRBD2 (5 bases each). The CDR3 consists of 13 residues. Germline V gene sequence: CDR1 SEHNR, CDR2 FQNEAQ (reference sequence). With 6 bases removed from V and 10 bases from J, the gap between germline ends came to 13 bases. As DNA, the CDR3 is TGTGCCAGCAGTCCCCCGGGACGAAACGTCCTGACTTTC. Its translation: CASSPPGRNVLTF.

The CDR3 region is CASSYSPGVGGNTIYF. CDR3 nucleotide sequence: TGTGCCAGCAGTTACTCGCCAGGGGTCGGAGGAAACACCATATATTTT. The chain carries TRBV6-6 and TRBJ1-3; D perhaps matches TRBD1 (6 bases). Trimming removed 0 bases from V and 4 bases from J, with 13 bases in between. CDR1 MNHNY and CDR2 SVGAGI come from the germline V gene (reference sequence). The CDR3 is 16 residues long.

The V and J genes are TRBV6-6 and TRBJ2-7; D unclear. The ends were cut back, 5 bases at V and 2 bases at J, with 7 bases in the middle. The length of the CDR3 is 12 residues. Germline V gene sequence: CDR1 MNHNY, CDR2 SVGAGI (reference sequence). The CDR3 here is CASSPGTYEQYF. In DNA, the CDR3 is TGTGCCAGCAGTCCCGGAACCTACGAGCAGTACTTC.

The V gene is TRBV7-2, the J gene TRBJ2-3, with D tentatively TRBD1 or TRBD2 (5 bases each). CDR3 length: 14 residues. Germline V lookup: CDR1 SGHTA, CDR2 FQGNSA. V dropped 4 bases and J dropped 2 bases, with 10 bases sitting between them. The DNA of the CDR3 is TGTGCCAGCAGCTCAGGGACGTTCACAGATACGCAGTATTTT. This codes for CASSSGTFTDTQYF.

This clone was detected only once. This CDR3 is also generated by other DNA sequences in the sample. V and J are TRBV18 and TRBJ2-3; D not certain. This CDR3 region has 15 residues. The V gene lost 0 bases and the J gene lost 6 bases, with 13 bases spanning the gap. The V gene's germline CDR1 is KGHSH and CDR2 LQKENI. CDR3 sequence: CASSPPGRPADTQYF. In nucleotides, the CDR3 is TGTGCCAGCTCACCACCGGGTCGCCCCGCGGATACGCAGTATTTT.

The CDR3: CASSLGSGGPWDTQYF. The CDR3 bases are TGTGCCAGCAGCTTAGGGTCGGGGGGGCCCTGGGATACGCAGTATTTT. The chain employs TRBV11-2 and TRBJ2-3; 8 bases align to TRBD2. The CDR3 length is 16 residues. Trimming cost V 1 base and J 6 bases; bases outside gene matches: 9. Looked up from germline, CDR1 is SGHAT and CDR2 is FQNNGV.

As to this clone: Other nucleotide sequences in the sample specify the same CDR3. The chain has TRBV7-9 and TRBJ1-1; possibly TRBD1 for D (6 bases). CDR1 is SEHNR and CDR2 is FQNEAQ in the germline V gene (reference sequence). Trimming removed 0 bases from V and 1 base from J, with 9 bases in between. The CDR3 is 15 amino acids. The CDR3 spells CASSLAGAGNTEAFF. CDR3 nucleotide sequence: TGTGCCAGCAGCTTAGCGGGGGCTGGGAACACTGAAGCTTTCTTT.